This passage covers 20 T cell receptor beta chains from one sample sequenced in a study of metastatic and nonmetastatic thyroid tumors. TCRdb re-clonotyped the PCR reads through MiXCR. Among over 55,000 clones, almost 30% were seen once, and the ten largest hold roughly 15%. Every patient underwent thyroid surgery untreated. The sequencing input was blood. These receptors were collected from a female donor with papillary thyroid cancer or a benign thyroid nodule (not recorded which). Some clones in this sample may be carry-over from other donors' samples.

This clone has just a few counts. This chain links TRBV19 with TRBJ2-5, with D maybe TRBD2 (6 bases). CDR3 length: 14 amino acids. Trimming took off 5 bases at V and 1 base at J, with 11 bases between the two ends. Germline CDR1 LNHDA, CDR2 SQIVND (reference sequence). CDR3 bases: TGTGCCAGTAGTCCCCAGACTAGCCAAGAGACCCAGTACTTC. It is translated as CASSPQTSQETQYF. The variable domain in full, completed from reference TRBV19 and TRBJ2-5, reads DGGITQSPKYLFRKEGQNVTLSCEQNLNHDAMYWYRQDPGQGLRLIYYSQIVNDFQKGDIAEGYSVSREKKESFPLTVTSAQKNPTAFYLCASSPQTSQETQYFGPGTRLLVL.

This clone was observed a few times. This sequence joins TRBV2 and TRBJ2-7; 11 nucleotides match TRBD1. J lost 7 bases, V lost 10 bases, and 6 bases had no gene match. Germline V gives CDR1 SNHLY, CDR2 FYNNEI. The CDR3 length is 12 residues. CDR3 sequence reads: CANGQGAGEQYF. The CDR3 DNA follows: TGTGCCAACGGACAGGGGGCTGGTGAGCAGTACTTC.

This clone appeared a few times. The CDR3 loop is CATSDPRGMAGELFF. The DNA for the CDR3 is TGTGCCACCAGTGACCCGAGGGGGATGGCCGGGGAGCTGTTTTTT. The chain recombines TRBV24-1 with TRBJ2-2; perhaps TRBD1 as D (6 bases). The CDR3 loop spans 15 amino acids. The V and J ends lost 4 bases and 6 bases respectively, with 14 bases between them. Germline V gene data show CDR1 as KGHDR and CDR2 as SFDVKD.

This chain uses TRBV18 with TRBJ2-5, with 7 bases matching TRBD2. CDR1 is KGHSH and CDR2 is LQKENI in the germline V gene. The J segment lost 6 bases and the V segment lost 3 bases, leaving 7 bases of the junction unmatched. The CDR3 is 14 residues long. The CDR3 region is CASSPPGREKTQYF. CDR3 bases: TGTGCCAGCTCACCCCCAGGGAGGGAAAAGACCCAGTACTTC.

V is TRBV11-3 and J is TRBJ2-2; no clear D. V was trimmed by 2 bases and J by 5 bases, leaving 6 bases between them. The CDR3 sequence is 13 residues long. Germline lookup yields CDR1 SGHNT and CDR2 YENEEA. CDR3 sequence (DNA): TGTGCCAGCAGCTTAATGGGGACCGGGGAGCTGTTTTTT. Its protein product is CASSLMGTGELFF.

The CDR3 protein is CASSLSIQETQYF. Here the CDR3 DNA reads TGTGCCAGCAGCTTATCAATACAAGAGACCCAGTACTTC. The chain recombines TRBV11-3 with TRBJ2-5; unclear D gene. The CDR3 covers 13 residues. Trimming stripped 2 bases from V and 2 bases from J, with 6 bases between. The germline V gene encodes CDR1 SGHNT and CDR2 YENEEA.

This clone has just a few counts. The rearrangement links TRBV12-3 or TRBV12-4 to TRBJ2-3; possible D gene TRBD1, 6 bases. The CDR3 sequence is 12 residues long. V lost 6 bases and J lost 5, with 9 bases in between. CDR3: CASSRGGDTQYF. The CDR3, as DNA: TGTGCCAGCAGCCGAGGGGGAGATACGCAGTATTTT.

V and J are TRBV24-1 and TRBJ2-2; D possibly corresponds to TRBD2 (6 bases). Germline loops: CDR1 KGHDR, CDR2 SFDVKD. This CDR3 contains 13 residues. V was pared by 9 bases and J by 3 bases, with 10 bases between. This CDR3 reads CATRGGDTGELFF. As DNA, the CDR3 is TGTGCCACCCGAGGCGGGGACACCGGGGAGCTGTTTTTT.

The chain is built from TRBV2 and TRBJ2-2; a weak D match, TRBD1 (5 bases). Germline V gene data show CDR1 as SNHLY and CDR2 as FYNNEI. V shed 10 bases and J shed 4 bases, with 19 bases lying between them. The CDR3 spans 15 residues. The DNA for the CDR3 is TGTGCCACCAGGAAAGGGGTCCAGCGCACCGGGGAGCTGTTTTTT. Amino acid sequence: CATRKGVQRTGELFF. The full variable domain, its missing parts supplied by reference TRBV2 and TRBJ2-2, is EPEVTQTPSHQVTQMGQEVILRCVPISNHLYFYWYRQILGQKVEFLVSFYNNEISEKSEIFDDQFSVERPDGSNFTLKIRSTKLEDSAMYFCATRKGVQRTGELFFGEGSRLTVL.

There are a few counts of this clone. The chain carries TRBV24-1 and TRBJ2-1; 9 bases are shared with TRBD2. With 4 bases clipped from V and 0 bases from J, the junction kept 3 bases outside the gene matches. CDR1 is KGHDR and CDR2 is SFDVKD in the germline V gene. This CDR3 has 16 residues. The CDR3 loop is CATSEHSGSSYNEQFF. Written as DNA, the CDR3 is TGTGCCACCAGTGAACATAGCGGGAGCTCCTACAATGAGCAGTTCTTC.

CDR3 coding DNA: TGTGCCAGCAGTGCCGGCTACTTGGGAGGTGAGCAGTTCTTC. Translation gives CASSAGYLGGEQFF. V usage is TRBV12-3 or TRBV12-4 and J usage is TRBJ2-1; D is possibly TRBD2 (6 bases). The ends were cut back, 5 bases at V and 9 bases at J, with 17 bases in the middle. The CDR3 runs 14 residues.

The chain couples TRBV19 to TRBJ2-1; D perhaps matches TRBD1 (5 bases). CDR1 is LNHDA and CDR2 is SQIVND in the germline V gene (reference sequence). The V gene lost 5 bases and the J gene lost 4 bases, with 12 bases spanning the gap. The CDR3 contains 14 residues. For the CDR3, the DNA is TGTGCCAGTAGTCCCCAGGGCCTTTACAATGAGCAGTTCTTC. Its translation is CASSPQGLYNEQFF.

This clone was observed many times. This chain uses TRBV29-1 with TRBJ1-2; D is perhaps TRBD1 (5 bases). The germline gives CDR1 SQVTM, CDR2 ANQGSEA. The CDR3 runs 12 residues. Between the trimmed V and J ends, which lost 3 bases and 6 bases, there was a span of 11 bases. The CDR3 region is CSVEGEPHGYTF. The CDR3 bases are TGCAGCGTTGAGGGGGAACCCCATGGCTACACCTTC.

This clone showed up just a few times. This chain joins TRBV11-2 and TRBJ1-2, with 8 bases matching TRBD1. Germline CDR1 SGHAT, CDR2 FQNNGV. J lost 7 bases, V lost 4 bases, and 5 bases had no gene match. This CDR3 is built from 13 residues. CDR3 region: CASSYNTGGGYTF. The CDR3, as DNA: TGTGCCAGCAGCTACAATACAGGGGGTGGCTACACCTTC.

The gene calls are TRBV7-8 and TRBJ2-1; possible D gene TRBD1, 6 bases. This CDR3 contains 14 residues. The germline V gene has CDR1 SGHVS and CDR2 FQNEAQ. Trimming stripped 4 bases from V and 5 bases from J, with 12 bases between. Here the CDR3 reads CASSSSRQDNEQFF. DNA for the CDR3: TGTGCCAGCAGCTCCAGCCGACAGGACAATGAGCAGTTCTTC.

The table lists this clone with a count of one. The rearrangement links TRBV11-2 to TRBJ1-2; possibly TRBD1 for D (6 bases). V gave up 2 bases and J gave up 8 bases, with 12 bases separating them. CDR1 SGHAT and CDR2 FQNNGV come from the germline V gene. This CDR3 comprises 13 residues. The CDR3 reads CASSLRAGEGYTF. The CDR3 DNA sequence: TGTGCCAGCAGCTTAAGGGCAGGGGAGGGCTACACCTTC.

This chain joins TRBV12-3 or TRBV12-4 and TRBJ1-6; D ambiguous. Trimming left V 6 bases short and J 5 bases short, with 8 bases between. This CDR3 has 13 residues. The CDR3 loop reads CASSARNNSPLHF. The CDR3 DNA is TGTGCCAGCAGCGCCAGGAATAATTCACCCCTCCACTTT.

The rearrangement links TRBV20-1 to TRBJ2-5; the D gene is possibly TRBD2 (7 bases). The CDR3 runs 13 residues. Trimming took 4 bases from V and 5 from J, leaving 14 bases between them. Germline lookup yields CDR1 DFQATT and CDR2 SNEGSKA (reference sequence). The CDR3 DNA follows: TGCAGTGCTATAGCGGAGGGGGGGGAGACCCAGTACTTC. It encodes CSAIAEGGETQYF.

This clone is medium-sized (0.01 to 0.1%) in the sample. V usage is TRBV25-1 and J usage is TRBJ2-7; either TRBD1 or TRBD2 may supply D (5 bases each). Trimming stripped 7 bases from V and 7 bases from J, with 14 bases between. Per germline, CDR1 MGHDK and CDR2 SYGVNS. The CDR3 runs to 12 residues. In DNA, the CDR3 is TGTGCCAGCAAAAGTCTCGAGGGGGAGCAGTACTTC. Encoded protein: CASKSLEGEQYF.

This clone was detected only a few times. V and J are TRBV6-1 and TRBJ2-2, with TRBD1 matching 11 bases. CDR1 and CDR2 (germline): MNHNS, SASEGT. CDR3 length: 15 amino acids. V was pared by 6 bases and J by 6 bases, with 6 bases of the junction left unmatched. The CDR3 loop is CASRSDRGLPGELFF. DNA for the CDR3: TGTGCCAGCAGGTCGGACAGGGGGCTCCCCGGGGAGCTGTTTTTT.